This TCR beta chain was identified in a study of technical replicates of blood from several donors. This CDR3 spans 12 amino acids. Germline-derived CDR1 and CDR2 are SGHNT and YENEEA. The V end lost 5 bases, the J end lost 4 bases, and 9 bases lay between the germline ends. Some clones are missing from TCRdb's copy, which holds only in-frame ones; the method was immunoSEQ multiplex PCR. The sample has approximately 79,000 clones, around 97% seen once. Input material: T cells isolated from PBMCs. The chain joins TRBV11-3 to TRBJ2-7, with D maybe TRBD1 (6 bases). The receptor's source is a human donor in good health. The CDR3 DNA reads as TGTGCCAGCAGCGTTAGGGGGTACGAGCAGTACTTC. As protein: CASSVRGYEQYF. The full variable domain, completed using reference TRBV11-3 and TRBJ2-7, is EAGVVQSPRYKIIEKKQPVAFWCNPISGHNTLYWYLQNLGQGPELLIRYENEEAVDDSQLPKDRFSAERLKGVDSTLKIQPAELGDSAVYLCASSVRGYEQYFGPGTRLTVT.